Given below is one TCR beta chain in context. Produced via immunoSEQ multiplex PCR; TCRdb's table is partial and in-frame only. The sample lists some 300,000 clones; 86% were seen once. This specimen belongs to a study of blood T cell repertoires in COVID-19. On the study more broadly: PBMCs, B-cell-depleted T cells, or T cells were the source of the cDNA or gDNA that made up the material.

This CDR3 region has 13 residues. V lost 6 bases to trimming and J lost 8 bases; unmatched junction nucleotides: 5. Per germline, CDR1 LNHDA and CDR2 SQIVND (reference sequence). V is TRBV19 and J is TRBJ2-1; 9 positions match TRBD1. The origin of this receptor is a woman in her 70s with COVID-19, enrolled during active disease. The sequenced material came from peripheral blood. The CDR3 nucleotides are TGTGCCAGTAGACGGACAGGGGATGATGAGCAGTTCTTC. This gives the protein CASRRTGDDEQFF.